This TCR beta chain was retrieved from a study of blood T cell repertoires in COVID-19. Overall study: COVID-19 samples collected from the United States, Italy and Spain covered acute and convalescent phases.

Generated by immunoSEQ multiplex PCR, the TCRdb table keeps only in-frame clones and is missing some. The data show some 490,000 clones, 70% to 90% seen once. The germline CDR1 and CDR2 sequences are DFQATT and SNEGSKA (reference sequence). The CDR3 totals 11 residues. Trimming took off 5 bases at V and 5 bases at J, with 9 bases between the two ends. This TCR was recovered from a human donor in a cohort sampled during active COVID-19. Material: peripheral blood. The J gene is TRBJ2-5, the V gene TRBV20-1, with D unresolved. CDR3 nucleotide sequence: TGCAGTGCTGCGGCTCGGGAGACCCAGTACTTC. Amino acids: CSAAARETQYF.